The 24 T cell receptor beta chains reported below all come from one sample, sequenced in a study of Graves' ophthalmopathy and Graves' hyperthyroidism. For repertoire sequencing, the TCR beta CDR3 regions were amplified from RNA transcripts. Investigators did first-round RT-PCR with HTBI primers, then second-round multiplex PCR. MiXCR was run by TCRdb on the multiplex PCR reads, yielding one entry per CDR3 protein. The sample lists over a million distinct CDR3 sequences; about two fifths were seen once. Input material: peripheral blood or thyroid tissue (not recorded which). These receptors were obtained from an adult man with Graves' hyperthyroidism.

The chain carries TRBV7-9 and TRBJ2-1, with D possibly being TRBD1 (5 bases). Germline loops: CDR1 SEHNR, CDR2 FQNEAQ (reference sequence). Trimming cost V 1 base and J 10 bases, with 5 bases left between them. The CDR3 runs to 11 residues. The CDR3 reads CASSLGQEQFF. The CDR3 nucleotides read TGTGCCAGCAGCTTAGGACAGGAGCAGTTCTTC.

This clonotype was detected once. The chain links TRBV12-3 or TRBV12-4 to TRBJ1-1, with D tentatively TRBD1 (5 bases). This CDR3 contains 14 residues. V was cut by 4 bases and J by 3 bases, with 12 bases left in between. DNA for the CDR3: TGTGCCAGCAGTTCGGGGGGGGTATACACTGAAGCTTTCTTT. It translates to CASSSGGVYTEAFF.

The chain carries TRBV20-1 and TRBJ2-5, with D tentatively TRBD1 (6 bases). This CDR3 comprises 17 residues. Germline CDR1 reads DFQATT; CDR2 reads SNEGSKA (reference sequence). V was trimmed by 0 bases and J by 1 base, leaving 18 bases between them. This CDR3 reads CSARDGNGGAGQETQYF. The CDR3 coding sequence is TGCAGTGCTAGAGATGGCAATGGGGGCGCTGGCCAAGAGACCCAGTACTTC.

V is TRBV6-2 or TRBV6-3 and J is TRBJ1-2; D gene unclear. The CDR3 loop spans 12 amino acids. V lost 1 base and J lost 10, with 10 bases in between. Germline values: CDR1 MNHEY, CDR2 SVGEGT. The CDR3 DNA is TGTGCCAGCAGTTACTGGCAGCAAGACTACACCTTC. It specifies CASSYWQQDYTF.

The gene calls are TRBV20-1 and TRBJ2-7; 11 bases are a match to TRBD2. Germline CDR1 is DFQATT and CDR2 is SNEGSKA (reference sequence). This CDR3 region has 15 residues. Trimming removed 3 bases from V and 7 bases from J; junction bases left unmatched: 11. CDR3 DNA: TGCAGTGCTAGCCCTAGCGGGGGGACTTACAATGAGCAGTACTTC. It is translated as CSASPSGGTYNEQYF.

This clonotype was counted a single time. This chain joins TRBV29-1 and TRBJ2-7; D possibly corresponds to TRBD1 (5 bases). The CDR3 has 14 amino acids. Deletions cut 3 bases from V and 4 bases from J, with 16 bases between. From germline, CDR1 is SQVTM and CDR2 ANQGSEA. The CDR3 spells CSVEDGDRAYEQYF. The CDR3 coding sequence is TGCAGCGTTGAGGACGGCGACAGAGCGTACGAGCAGTACTTC.

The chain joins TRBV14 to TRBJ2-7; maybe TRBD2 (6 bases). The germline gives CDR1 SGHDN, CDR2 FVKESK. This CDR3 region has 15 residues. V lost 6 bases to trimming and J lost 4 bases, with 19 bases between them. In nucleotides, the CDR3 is TGTGCCAGCAGTTTGAGGAGGGAGGCCAGATACGAGCAGTACTTC. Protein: CASSLRREARYEQYF.

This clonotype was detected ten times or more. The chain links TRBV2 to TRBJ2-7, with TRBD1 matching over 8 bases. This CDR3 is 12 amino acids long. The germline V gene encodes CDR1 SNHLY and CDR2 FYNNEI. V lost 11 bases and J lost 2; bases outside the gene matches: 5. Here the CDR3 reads CALRTGTYEQYF. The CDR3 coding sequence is TGTGCCTTAAGGACAGGGACCTACGAGCAGTACTTC.

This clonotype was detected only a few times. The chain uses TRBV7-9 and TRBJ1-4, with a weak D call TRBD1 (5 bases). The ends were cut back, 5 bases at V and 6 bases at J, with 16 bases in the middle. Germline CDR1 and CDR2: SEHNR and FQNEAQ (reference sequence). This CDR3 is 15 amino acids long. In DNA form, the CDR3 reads TGTGCCAGCAGCCGGGACGAACCCGACGATGAAAAACTGTTTTTT. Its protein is CASSRDEPDDEKLFF.

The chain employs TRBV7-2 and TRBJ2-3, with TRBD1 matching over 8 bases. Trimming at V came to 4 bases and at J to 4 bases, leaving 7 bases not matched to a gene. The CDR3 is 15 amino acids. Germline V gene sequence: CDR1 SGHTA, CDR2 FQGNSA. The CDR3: CASSSRRGQADTQYF. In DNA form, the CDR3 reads TGTGCCAGCAGCTCCCGCAGGGGGCAGGCAGATACGCAGTATTTT.

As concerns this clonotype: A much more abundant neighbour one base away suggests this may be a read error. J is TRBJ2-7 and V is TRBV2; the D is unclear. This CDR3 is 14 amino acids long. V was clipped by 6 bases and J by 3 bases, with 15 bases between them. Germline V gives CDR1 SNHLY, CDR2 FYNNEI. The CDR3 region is CASRPDGFFYEQYF. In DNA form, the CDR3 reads TGTGCCAGCAGACCGGACGGATTCTTCTACGAGCAGTACTTC.

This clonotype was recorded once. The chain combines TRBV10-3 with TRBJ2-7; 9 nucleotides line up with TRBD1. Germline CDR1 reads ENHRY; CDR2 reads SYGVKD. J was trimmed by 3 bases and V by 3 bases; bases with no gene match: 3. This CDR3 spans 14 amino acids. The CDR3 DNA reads TGTGCCATCAGTGATCGGGACAGGGTCTACGAGCAGTACTTC. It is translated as CAISDRDRVYEQYF.

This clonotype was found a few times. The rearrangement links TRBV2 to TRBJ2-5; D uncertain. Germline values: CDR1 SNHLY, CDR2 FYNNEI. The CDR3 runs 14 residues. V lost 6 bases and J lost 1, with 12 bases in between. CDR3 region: CASSYDTSQETQYF. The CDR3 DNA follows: TGTGCCAGCAGCTATGACACCTCCCAAGAGACCCAGTACTTC.

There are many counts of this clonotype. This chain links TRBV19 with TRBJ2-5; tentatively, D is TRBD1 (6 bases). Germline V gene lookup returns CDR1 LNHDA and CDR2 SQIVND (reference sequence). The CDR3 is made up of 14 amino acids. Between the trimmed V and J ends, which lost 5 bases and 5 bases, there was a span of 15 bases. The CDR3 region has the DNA TGTGCCAGTAGTCGCAGGGGTTGGATGGAGACCCAGTACTTC. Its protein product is CASSRRGWMETQYF.

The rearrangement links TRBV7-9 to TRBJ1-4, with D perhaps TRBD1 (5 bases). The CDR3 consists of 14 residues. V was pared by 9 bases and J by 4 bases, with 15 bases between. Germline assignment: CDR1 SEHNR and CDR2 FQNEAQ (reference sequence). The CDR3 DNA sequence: TGTGCCAGTAAGGAGCGGACACTTAATGAAAAACTGTTTTTT. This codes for CASKERTLNEKLFF.

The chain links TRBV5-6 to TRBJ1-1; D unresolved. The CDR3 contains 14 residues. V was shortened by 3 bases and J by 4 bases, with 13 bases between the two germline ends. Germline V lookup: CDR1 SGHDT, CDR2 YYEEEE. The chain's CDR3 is CASSSMEWGTEAFF. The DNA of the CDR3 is TGTGCCAGCAGCTCCATGGAGTGGGGCACTGAAGCTTTCTTT.

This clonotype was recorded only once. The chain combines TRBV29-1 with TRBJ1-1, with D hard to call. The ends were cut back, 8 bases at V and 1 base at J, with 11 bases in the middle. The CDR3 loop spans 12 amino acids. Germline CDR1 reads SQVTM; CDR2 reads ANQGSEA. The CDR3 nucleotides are TGCAGCTTAGTAGTCGGGAACACTGAAGCTTTCTTT. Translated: CSLVVGNTEAFF.

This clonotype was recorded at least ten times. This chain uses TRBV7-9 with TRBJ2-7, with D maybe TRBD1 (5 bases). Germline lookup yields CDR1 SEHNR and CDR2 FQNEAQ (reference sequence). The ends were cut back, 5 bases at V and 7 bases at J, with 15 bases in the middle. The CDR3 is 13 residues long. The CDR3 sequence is CASSISGNGEQYF. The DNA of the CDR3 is TGTGCCAGCAGCATATCAGGGAATGGGGAGCAGTACTTC.

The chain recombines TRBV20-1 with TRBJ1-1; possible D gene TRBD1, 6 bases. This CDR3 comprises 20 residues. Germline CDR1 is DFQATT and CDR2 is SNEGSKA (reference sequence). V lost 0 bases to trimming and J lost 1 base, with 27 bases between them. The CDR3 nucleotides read TGCAGTGCTAGAGATTGGGGGCAGGGGTTATTGAGGCGCGAGAACACTGAAGCTTTCTTT. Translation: CSARDWGQGLLRRENTEAFF.

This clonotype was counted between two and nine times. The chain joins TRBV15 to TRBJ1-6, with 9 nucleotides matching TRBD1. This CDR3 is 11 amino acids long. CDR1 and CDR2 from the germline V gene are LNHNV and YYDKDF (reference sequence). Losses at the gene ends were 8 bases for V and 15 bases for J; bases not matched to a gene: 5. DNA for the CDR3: TGTGCCACCGGACAGGGGTCGAACCTCCACTTT. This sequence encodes CATGQGSNLHF.

CDR3 coding DNA: TGTGCCAGCAGCTTAGACCCAGGGAAGGCAGAGACCCAGTACTTC. As protein: CASSLDPGKAETQYF. This chain joins TRBV7-2 and TRBJ2-5, with TRBD1 as a possible D gene (5 bases). The germline V gene encodes CDR1 SGHTA and CDR2 FQGNSA. This CDR3 contains 15 residues. Trimming removed 1 base from V and 4 bases from J, with 13 bases in between.

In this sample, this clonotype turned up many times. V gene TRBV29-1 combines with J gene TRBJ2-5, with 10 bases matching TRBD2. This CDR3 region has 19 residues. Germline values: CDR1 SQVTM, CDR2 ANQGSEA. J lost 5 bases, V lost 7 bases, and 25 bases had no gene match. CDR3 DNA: TGCAGCGCTGACTTGCCTTGGAGGCTAGCGGGAGAAGGGGCGGAGACCCAGTACTTC. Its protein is CSADLPWRLAGEGAETQYF.

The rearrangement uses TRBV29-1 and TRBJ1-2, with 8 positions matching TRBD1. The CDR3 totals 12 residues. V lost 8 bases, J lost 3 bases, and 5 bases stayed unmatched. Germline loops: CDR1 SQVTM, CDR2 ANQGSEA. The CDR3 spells CSQPDRDYGYTF. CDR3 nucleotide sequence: TGCAGCCAGCCGGACAGGGACTATGGCTACACCTTC.

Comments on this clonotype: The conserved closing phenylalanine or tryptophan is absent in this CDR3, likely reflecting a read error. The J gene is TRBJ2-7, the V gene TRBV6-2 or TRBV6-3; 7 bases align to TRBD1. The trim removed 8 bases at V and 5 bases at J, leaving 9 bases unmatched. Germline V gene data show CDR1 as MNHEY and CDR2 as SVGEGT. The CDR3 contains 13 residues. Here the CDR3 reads CASWTGSSHEQYL. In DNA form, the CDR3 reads TGTGCCAGCTGGACAGGTTCTTCCCACGAGCAGTACCTC.